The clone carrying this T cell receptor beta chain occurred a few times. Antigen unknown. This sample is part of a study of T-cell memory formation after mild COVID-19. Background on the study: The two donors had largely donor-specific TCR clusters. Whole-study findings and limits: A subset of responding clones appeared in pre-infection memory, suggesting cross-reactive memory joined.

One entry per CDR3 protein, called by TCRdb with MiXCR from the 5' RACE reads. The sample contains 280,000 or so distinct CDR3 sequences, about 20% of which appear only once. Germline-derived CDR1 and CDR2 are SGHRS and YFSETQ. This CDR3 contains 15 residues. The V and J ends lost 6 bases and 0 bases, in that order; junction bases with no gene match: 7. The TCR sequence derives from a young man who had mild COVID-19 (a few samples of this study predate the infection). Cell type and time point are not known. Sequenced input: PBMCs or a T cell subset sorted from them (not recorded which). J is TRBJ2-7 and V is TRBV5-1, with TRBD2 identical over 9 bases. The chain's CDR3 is CASILTSGSSYEQYF. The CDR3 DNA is TGCGCCAGCATCCTGACTAGCGGTAGCTCCTACGAGCAGTACTTC.